This T cell receptor (beta chain) was recovered during a study of shared clonotypes between healthy human individuals. Overall study results and limits: Sequencing depth was a factor that was expected to affect clonotype sharing among donors. Donors were few, which limited the genetic and exposure-history diversity represented. Compared with memory subsets, naive subsets generally had larger estimated richness.

Assay: immunoSEQ multiplex PCR; the TCRdb copy retains only in-frame clones and omits some. The data show about 1.5 million clones, roughly 96% seen once. About this clone: Its antigen is not known.

The V and J ends lost 3 bases and 3 bases respectively, with 15 bases between them. The CDR3 length is 14 residues. The germline V gene has CDR1 GTSNPN and CDR2 SVGIG (reference sequence). The donors were adults (healthy and HIV-negative) with no recent acute infections or vaccinations. The chain is built from TRBV30 and TRBJ2-7; no firm D call. This clonotype was obtained from a man between 25 and 39 years old in good health. The specimen was naive CD4+ T cells sorted from blood. Indicated subset: CD45RA+ positively selected. The CDR3, as DNA: TGTGCCTGGAGGTTTTGGCGAGATAGCTACGAGCAGTACTTC. Protein: CAWRFWRDSYEQYF. The full variable domain, in which reference TRBV30 and TRBJ2-7 provide the parts outside the CDR3, is SQTIHQWPATLVQPVGSPLSLECTVEGTSNPNLYWYRQAAGRGLQLLFYSVGIGQISSEVPQNLSASRPQDRQFILSSKKLLLSDSGFYLCAWRFWRDSYEQYFGPGTRLTVT.